The rows below give T cell receptor beta chains drawn from one sample of a study of blood T cell repertoires in COVID-19. Here immunoSEQ multiplex PCR was the method, and the copy in TCRdb shows in-frame clones only, minus some. Of about 210,000 clones in the sample, about 88% are singletons; the top ten hold about 5%. Sequenced material: peripheral blood. The receptors here all came from a woman aged 40-49 years with acute or convalescent COVID-19. Each CDR3 is given with its conserved first and last residue. The D gene is left open where the match is weak. Clone size is shown for a subset of rows, as once, few, many or a class of expanded clone.

CDR3 protein: CASSPDTGVEAFF; CDR3 DNA: TGTGCCAGCAGTCCAGACACAGGGGTTGAAGCTTTCTTT; clone size: .; D gene: TRBD1; V gene: TRBV12-3/TRBV12-4; J gene: TRBJ1-1
CDR3 protein: CASSERPSGDYGYTF; CDR3 DNA: TGTGCCAGCAGTGAGAGGCCCTCGGGAGACTATGGCTACACCTTC; clone size: .; D gene: .; V gene: TRBV6-4; J gene: TRBJ1-2
CDR3 protein: CASSLRGNYGYTF; CDR3 DNA: TGTGCCAGCAGCCTACGTGGTAACTATGGCTACACCTTC; clone size: .; D gene: .; V gene: TRBV5-4; J gene: TRBJ1-2
CDR3 protein: CASSLDRGSTEAFF; CDR3 DNA: TGTGCCAGCAGTCTGGACAGGGGGTCGACTGAAGCTTTCTTT; clone size: few; D gene: TRBD1; V gene: TRBV27; J gene: TRBJ1-1
CDR3 protein: CSATTGLDEKLFF; CDR3 DNA: TGCAGCGCTACTACAGGGCTGGATGAAAAACTGTTTTTT; clone size: .; D gene: .; V gene: TRBV29-1; J gene: TRBJ1-4
CDR3 protein: CASTINGPREYGYTF; CDR3 DNA: TGTGCCAGCACCATCAACGGGCCACGGGAGTATGGCTACACCTTC; clone size: .; D gene: .; V gene: TRBV6-1; J gene: TRBJ1-2
CDR3 protein: CASSSPRPGALQETQYF; CDR3 DNA: TGTGCCAGCAGCTCACCCAGGCCAGGGGCCTTGCAAGAGACCCAGTACTTC; clone size: .; D gene: .; V gene: TRBV11-2; J gene: TRBJ2-5
CDR3 protein: CATSDFSGVETQYF; CDR3 DNA: TGTGCCACCAGTGATTTTAGCGGGGTGGAGACCCAGTACTTC; clone size: .; D gene: TRBD2; V gene: TRBV24-1; J gene: TRBJ2-5
CDR3 protein: CASSRGVSYNEQFF; CDR3 DNA: TGTGCCAGTAGTCGGGGGGTCTCCTACAATGAGCAGTTCTTC; clone size: .; D gene: TRBD2; V gene: TRBV19; J gene: TRBJ2-1
CDR3 protein: CATSDRVTGELFF; CDR3 DNA: TGTGCCACCAGTGACAGGGTAACCGGGGAGCTGTTTTTT; clone size: .; D gene: .; V gene: TRBV24-1; J gene: TRBJ2-2
CDR3 protein: CASSLAGWDRSTDTQYF; CDR3 DNA: TGTGCCAGCAGCTTAGCCGGATGGGACAGATCCACAGATACGCAGTATTTT; clone size: few; D gene: TRBD1; V gene: TRBV11-3; J gene: TRBJ2-3
CDR3 protein: CSVVGAANTEAFF; CDR3 DNA: TGCAGCGTTGTGGGGGCCGCGAACACTGAAGCTTTCTTT; clone size: .; D gene: .; V gene: TRBV29-1; J gene: TRBJ1-1
CDR3 protein: CASSLEDIYGYTF; CDR3 DNA: TGTGCCAGCAGTTTAGAGGACATCTATGGCTACACCTTC; clone size: .; D gene: .; V gene: TRBV12-3/TRBV12-4; J gene: TRBJ1-2
CDR3 protein: CASSLSLAGGYNEQFF; CDR3 DNA: TGTGCCAGCAGTTTATCACTAGCGGGGGGCTACAATGAGCAGTTCTTC; clone size: .; D gene: TRBD2; V gene: TRBV27; J gene: TRBJ2-1
CDR3 protein: CASSYGTSGRNEQFF; CDR3 DNA: TGTGCCAGCAGTTACGGGACTAGCGGCCGCAATGAGCAGTTCTTC; clone size: .; D gene: TRBD2; V gene: TRBV6-6; J gene: TRBJ2-1
CDR3 protein: CASSVRTGYYGYTF; CDR3 DNA: TGTGCCAGCAGTGTCCGGACAGGGTACTATGGCTACACCTTC; clone size: .; D gene: TRBD1; V gene: TRBV27; J gene: TRBJ1-2
CDR3 protein: CASRGGRNGYTF; CDR3 DNA: TGTGCCAGCAGGGGAGGGCGGAATGGCTACACCTTC; clone size: .; D gene: .; V gene: TRBV9; J gene: TRBJ1-2
CDR3 protein: CASSGSNQPQHF; CDR3 DNA: TGTGCCAGCAGCGGGAGCAATCAGCCCCAGCATTTT; clone size: .; D gene: .; V gene: TRBV12-3/TRBV12-4; J gene: TRBJ1-5
CDR3 protein: CSVATGTSNTEAFF; CDR3 DNA: TGCAGCGTTGCAACAGGGACATCGAACACTGAAGCTTTCTTT; clone size: .; D gene: .; V gene: TRBV29-1; J gene: TRBJ1-1
CDR3 protein: CASSDQRPGASGNTIYF; CDR3 DNA: TGCGCCAGCAGTGACCAGCGCCCAGGGGCGTCTGGAAACACCATATATTTT; clone size: many; D gene: .; V gene: TRBV10-1; J gene: TRBJ1-3
CDR3 protein: CASSLDLTSGEYNEQFF; CDR3 DNA: TGTGCCAGCAGCTTAGACTTGACTAGCGGGGAGTACAATGAGCAGTTCTTC; clone size: once; D gene: TRBD2; V gene: TRBV7-9; J gene: TRBJ2-1
CDR3 protein: CASSSGRVNTEAFF; CDR3 DNA: TGTGCCAGTAGTTCCGGGAGGGTGAACACTGAAGCTTTCTTT; clone size: .; D gene: .; V gene: TRBV19; J gene: TRBJ1-1
CDR3 protein: CAISLRGVETQYF; CDR3 DNA: TGTGCCATCAGTTTACGGGGGGTTGAGACCCAGTACTTC; clone size: .; D gene: TRBD2; V gene: TRBV10-3; J gene: TRBJ2-5
CDR3 protein: CASSQVETNSPLHF; CDR3 DNA: TGTGCCAGCAGCCAAGTTGAGACAAATTCACCCCTCCACTTT; clone size: .; D gene: .; V gene: TRBV3-1/TRBV3-2; J gene: TRBJ1-6
CDR3 protein: CASSERLQGWNSPLHF; CDR3 DNA: TGTGCCAGCAGTGAAAGGCTGCAGGGCTGGAATTCACCCCTCCACTTT; clone size: .; D gene: .; V gene: TRBV6-1; J gene: TRBJ1-6
CDR3 protein: CASSPGLANTGELFF; CDR3 DNA: TGTGCCAGCAGCCCGGGGTTAGCGAACACCGGGGAGCTGTTTTTT; clone size: once; D gene: .; V gene: TRBV3-1/TRBV3-2; J gene: TRBJ2-2
CDR3 protein: CASSGDKIGYNSPLHF; CDR3 DNA: TGTGCCAGCAGCGGGGACAAAATCGGGTATAATTCACCCCTCCACTTT; clone size: .; D gene: .; V gene: TRBV7-8; J gene: TRBJ1-6
CDR3 protein: CASYDSIYGYTF; CDR3 DNA: TGTGCCAGCTATGACAGCATCTATGGCTACACCTTC; clone size: .; D gene: .; V gene: TRBV6-6; J gene: TRBJ1-2
CDR3 protein: CASLVPGGETQYF; CDR3 DNA: TGTGCCAGTCTGGTGCCGGGCGGGGAGACCCAGTACTTC; clone size: .; D gene: .; V gene: TRBV19; J gene: TRBJ2-5
CDR3 protein: CASTSQGRRNTEAFF; CDR3 DNA: TGTGCCAGTACCTCCCAGGGTCGGCGGAACACTGAAGCTTTCTTT; clone size: once; D gene: .; V gene: TRBV19; J gene: TRBJ1-1
CDR3 protein: CASSGWGRGTGELFF; CDR3 DNA: TGTGCCAGCAGCGGGTGGGGGCGAGGAACCGGGGAGCTGTTTTTT; clone size: once; D gene: .; V gene: TRBV5-4; J gene: TRBJ2-2
CDR3 protein: CASSQEYVRRTEAFF; CDR3 DNA: TGTGCCAGCAGCCAAGAATATGTGAGGAGGACTGAAGCTTTCTTT; clone size: .; D gene: .; V gene: TRBV3-1/TRBV3-2; J gene: TRBJ1-1
CDR3 protein: CASSQVDNEQFF; CDR3 DNA: TGTGCCAGCAGCCAGGTGGACAATGAGCAGTTCTTC; clone size: .; D gene: .; V gene: TRBV7-3; J gene: TRBJ2-1
CDR3 protein: CASTSTGGSGNTIYF; CDR3 DNA: TGTGCCAGCACCAGTACTGGAGGCTCTGGAAACACCATATATTTT; clone size: .; D gene: .; V gene: TRBV9; J gene: TRBJ1-3
CDR3 protein: CASSQGAGANYGYTF; CDR3 DNA: TGTGCCAGCTCCCAAGGAGCAGGGGCTAACTATGGCTACACCTTC; clone size: .; D gene: .; V gene: TRBV18; J gene: TRBJ1-2
CDR3 protein: CASSFTGNLGADTQYF; CDR3 DNA: TGTGCCAGCAGCTTCACAGGAAACTTAGGTGCAGATACGCAGTATTTT; clone size: once; D gene: .; V gene: TRBV11-2; J gene: TRBJ2-3
CDR3 protein: CATSMGGNYGYTF; CDR3 DNA: TGTGCCACCAGTATGGGGGGGAACTATGGCTACACCTTC; clone size: .; D gene: .; V gene: TRBV24-1; J gene: TRBJ1-2
CDR3 protein: CASSLNSLLYGYTF; CDR3 DNA: TGTGCCAGCAGCTTAAACAGCCTCCTCTATGGCTACACCTTC; clone size: .; D gene: .; V gene: TRBV11-2; J gene: TRBJ1-2
CDR3 protein: CASSQGWIQGAGGYTF; CDR3 DNA: TGTGCCAGCAGCCAGGGGTGGATACAGGGGGCCGGTGGCTACACCTTC; clone size: .; D gene: TRBD1; V gene: TRBV4-2; J gene: TRBJ1-2
CDR3 protein: CASSIGYRASTEAFF; CDR3 DNA: TGTGCCAGTAGTATCGGGTACAGGGCGAGCACTGAAGCTTTCTTT; clone size: .; D gene: .; V gene: TRBV19; J gene: TRBJ1-1
CDR3 protein: CASSPDSYPYGYTF; CDR3 DNA: TGTGCCAGCAGCCCTGACAGTTACCCCTATGGCTACACCTTC; clone size: .; D gene: .; V gene: TRBV3-1/TRBV3-2; J gene: TRBJ1-2
CDR3 protein: CASSMGDTTGPNTEAFF; CDR3 DNA: TGTGCCAGTAGTATGGGAGATACGACAGGGCCAAACACTGAAGCTTTCTTT; clone size: .; D gene: TRBD1; V gene: TRBV19; J gene: TRBJ1-1
CDR3 protein: CSASKARQETQYF; CDR3 DNA: TGCAGTGCTAGTAAAGCTAGGCAAGAGACCCAGTACTTC; clone size: .; D gene: .; V gene: TRBV20-1; J gene: TRBJ2-5
CDR3 protein: CASSQATGGGFSMNTEAFF; CDR3 DNA: TGTGCCAGCAGCCAGGCTACAGGGGGCGGATTCTCTATGAACACTGAAGCTTTCTTT; clone size: once; D gene: TRBD1; V gene: TRBV3-1/TRBV3-2; J gene: TRBJ1-1
CDR3 protein: CASSVEAGGKNIQYF; CDR3 DNA: TGTGCCAGCAGCGTTGAAGCGGGGGGGAAAAACATTCAGTACTTC; clone size: once; D gene: TRBD2; V gene: TRBV9; J gene: TRBJ2-4
CDR3 protein: CATQLAGSKSEAFF; CDR3 DNA: TGTGCCACCCAACTTGCAGGGTCGAAATCTGAAGCTTTCTTT; clone size: .; D gene: .; V gene: TRBV27; J gene: TRBJ1-1
CDR3 protein: CASSWGQGTGETQYF; CDR3 DNA: TGCGCCAGCAGCTGGGGACAGGGGACAGGGGAGACCCAGTACTTC; clone size: .; D gene: TRBD1; V gene: TRBV5-1; J gene: TRBJ2-5
CDR3 protein: CASSVVQDTEAFF; CDR3 DNA: TGTGCCAGCAGCGTAGTTCAGGACACTGAAGCTTTCTTT; clone size: .; D gene: .; V gene: TRBV9; J gene: TRBJ1-1
CDR3 protein: CASSLSVSSSLHF; CDR3 DNA: TGTGCCAGCAGTTTATCGGTCAGTTCATCCCTCCACTTT; clone size: .; D gene: .; V gene: TRBV27; J gene: TRBJ1-6